The 2 T cell receptor beta chains below were found in one sample sequenced in a study of blood T cell repertoires in COVID-19. Produced via immunoSEQ multiplex PCR; TCRdb's table is partial and in-frame only. The table shows some 97,000 clones, with about nine tenths occurring only once. Input material: peripheral blood. These receptor sequences come from a man aged 55 to 70 with acute or convalescent COVID-19.

The table lists this clone with a count of one. The chain carries TRBV7-2 and TRBJ1-2, with unresolved D. Germline CDR1 SGHTA, CDR2 FQGNSA. CDR3 size: 13 residues. V was shortened by 2 bases and J by 6 bases, with 10 bases between the two germline ends. CDR3 loop: CASSLNLADGYTF. The CDR3 DNA is TGTGCCAGCAGCTTAAATCTTGCGGATGGCTACACCTTC. Drawing the rest from reference TRBV7-2 and TRBJ1-2, the complete variable domain is GAGVSQSPSNKVTEKGKDVELRCDPISGHTALYWYRQSLGQGLEFLIYFQGNSAPDKSGLPSDRFSAERTGGSVSTLTIQRTQQEDSAVYLCASSLNLADGYTFGSGTRLTVV.

The rearrangement links TRBV27 to TRBJ1-1; D is perhaps TRBD1 (6 bases). V gave up 5 bases and J gave up 0 bases, with 16 bases separating them. The length of the CDR3 is 16 residues. Germline-derived CDR1 and CDR2 are MNHEY and SMNVEV (reference sequence). The CDR3 region has the DNA TGTGCCAGCAGTCCCCGGAGCCAGGGGCTGAACACTGAAGCTTTCTTT. Encoded protein: CASSPRSQGLNTEAFF.